Shown below are 20 T cell receptor beta chains from a single sample sequenced in a study of cytomegalovirus exposure and HLA in healthy donors. PCR amplification relied on 60 Vbeta primers (plus 13 Jbeta primers). The data were produced by immunoSEQ multiplex PCR, yet TCRdb's version contains in-frame clones alone and is incomplete. Here the sample spans under 250,000 clones, approximately 85% being singletons. Material: PBMCs. The source of these receptors is a woman in her forties or fifties in good health and CMV-seronegative.

This sequence joins TRBV27 and TRBJ2-5; 9 positions agree with TRBD2. V lost 1 base to trimming and J lost 5 bases; unmatched junction nucleotides: 8. Germline V CDR1 and CDR2: MNHEY, SMNVEV (reference sequence). The CDR3 contains 16 residues. CDR3 coding DNA: TGTGCCAGCAGTTTATACGCGGCTAGCGGGATTGAGACCCAGTACTTC. Protein product: CASSLYAASGIETQYF.

This chain uses TRBV27 with TRBJ2-1; 8 nucleotides match TRBD2. CDR1 is MNHEY, CDR2 SMNVEV, per germline (reference sequence). V gave up 5 bases and J gave up 7 bases; unmatched junction bases: 7. CDR3 length equals 14 residues. CDR3: CASSLRAGANEQFF. CDR3 sequence (DNA): TGTGCCAGCAGTCTTAGAGCGGGAGCGAATGAGCAGTTCTTC.

The V and J genes are TRBV9 and TRBJ1-2, with 7 bases identical to TRBD1. The germline V gene has CDR1 SGDLS and CDR2 YYNGEE. CDR3 size: 12 residues. With 6 bases clipped from V and 5 bases from J, the junction kept 4 bases outside the gene matches. CDR3 sequence: CASNRGQYGYTF. As DNA, the CDR3 is TGTGCCAGCAACAGGGGACAATATGGCTACACCTTC.

This chain joins TRBV4-1 and TRBJ2-1, with no clear D. V gave up 4 bases and J gave up 7 bases, with 14 bases separating them. CDR3 length: 14 amino acids. The germline CDR1 and CDR2 sequences are MGHRA and YSYEKL. In DNA form, the CDR3 reads TGCGCCAGCAGCCTCAGAGGCGATGGGAATGAGCAGTTCTTC. It yields the protein CASSLRGDGNEQFF.

The CDR3 coding sequence is TGTGCCAGCAGTTTTTGGGACAGGAACACTGAAGCTTTCTTT. It specifies CASSFWDRNTEAFF. This sequence joins TRBV27 and TRBJ1-1; 7 bases align to TRBD1. V lost 3 bases and J lost 1; bases outside the gene matches: 2. The CDR3 contains 14 residues. CDR1 and CDR2 (germline): MNHEY, SMNVEV (reference sequence).

The chain carries TRBV5-6 and TRBJ1-1, with unresolved D. The V end lost 6 bases, the J end lost 0 bases, and 12 bases lay between the germline ends. From germline, CDR1 is SGHDT and CDR2 YYEEEE. This CDR3 is 14 amino acids long. CDR3 loop: CASTPQRMNTEAFF. The CDR3 DNA sequence: TGTGCCAGCACCCCCCAGCGCATGAACACTGAAGCTTTCTTT.

The chain combines TRBV7-2 with TRBJ1-2; 7 bases align to TRBD1. Germline-derived CDR1 and CDR2 are SGHTA and FQGNSA. The CDR3 covers 15 residues. Losses at the gene ends were 5 bases for V and 3 bases for J; bases not matched to a gene: 9. The CDR3 sequence is CASSTATGMYYGYTF. The DNA for the CDR3 is TGTGCCAGCAGCACCGCGACAGGGATGTACTATGGCTACACCTTC.

The chain has TRBV11-2 and TRBJ2-7; D not certain. This CDR3 comprises 12 residues. CDR1 and CDR2 from the germline V gene are SGHAT and FQNNGV. The germline V and J ends were trimmed by 2 bases and 5 bases, with 7 bases remaining between them. In DNA, the CDR3 is TGTGCCAGCAGCTTACAGGCCGACGAGCAGTACTTC. Residues: CASSLQADEQYF.

The V and J genes are TRBV7-9 and TRBJ1-4; 7 bases agree with TRBD1. Germline CDR1 and CDR2: SEHNR and FQNEAQ (reference sequence). The J segment lost 3 bases and the V segment lost 0 bases, leaving 7 bases of the junction unmatched. The CDR3 is 17 amino acids. CDR3 sequence (DNA): TGTGCCAGCAGCTTAGCGGGCGGGACAGCAGCTAATGAAAAACTGTTTTTT. Protein product: CASSLAGGTAANEKLFF.

CDR3 sequence reads: CASSLLAGGIPYEQYF. CDR3 bases: TGTGCCAGCAGTTTACTAGCGGGAGGTATACCCTACGAGCAGTACTTC. The chain couples TRBV27 to TRBJ2-7, with 11 nucleotides matching TRBD2. Germline V gene lookup returns CDR1 MNHEY and CDR2 SMNVEV (reference sequence). This CDR3 has 16 residues. Germline trimming cut 2 bases from V and 2 bases from J; bases unmatched to any gene: 5.

This rearrangement joins TRBV7-2 to TRBJ1-1; D is perhaps TRBD1 (6 bases). Per the germline V gene, CDR1 is SGHTA and CDR2 is FQGNSA. This CDR3 spans 15 amino acids. Trimming removed 2 bases from V and 0 bases from J, with 10 bases in between. This CDR3 reads CASSLTQGLNTEAFF. In nucleotides, the CDR3 is TGTGCCAGCAGCTTAACTCAGGGGTTGAACACTGAAGCTTTCTTT.

The V call is TRBV15, the J call TRBJ1-2; D perhaps matches TRBD1 (5 bases). The V end was cut by 3 bases, the J end by 2 bases, with 10 bases between. Per the germline V gene, CDR1 is LNHNV and CDR2 is YYDKDF (reference sequence). CDR3 length: 14 residues. The CDR3 coding sequence is TGTGCCACCAGCAGCAGGGTATCCAACTATGGCTACACCTTC. Translation: CATSSRVSNYGYTF. Using reference TRBV15 and TRBJ1-2 for the parts outside the CDR3, the full variable domain is DAMVIQNPRYQVTQFGKPVTLSCSQTLNHNVMYWYQQKSSQAPKLLFHYYDKDFNNEADTPDNFQSRRPNTSFCFLDIRSPGLGDTAMYLCATSSRVSNYGYTFGSGTRLTVV.

The chain carries TRBV7-8 and TRBJ1-1; no firm D call. V was trimmed by 5 bases and J by 1 base, leaving 14 bases between them. Germline CDR1 is SGHVS and CDR2 is FQNEAQ. The CDR3 length is 15 residues. Written as DNA, the CDR3 is TGTGCCAGCAGCGGGCGTGGAGGAGCGAACACTGAAGCTTTCTTT. It encodes CASSGRGGANTEAFF.

The chain combines TRBV28 with TRBJ2-3; 7 positions match TRBD2. The CDR3 contains 14 residues. J gave up 5 bases and V 2 bases, and 4 bases lay outside the gene matches. Per the germline V gene, CDR1 is MDHEN and CDR2 is SYDVKM. The CDR3 sequence: CASSLRGSIDTQYF. The CDR3 coding sequence is TGTGCCAGCAGTTTACGCGGGAGTATAGATACGCAGTATTTT.

This clone was counted once. This chain connects TRBV7-9 to TRBJ2-7, with D perhaps matching TRBD1 (6 bases). The CDR3 spans 13 residues. Germline V gene lookup returns CDR1 SEHNR and CDR2 FQNEAQ (reference sequence). V lost 4 bases to trimming and J lost 6 bases, with 13 bases between them. The CDR3 bases are TGTGCCAGCAGCTCTCAGGGGATAGGCGAGCAGTACTTC. Translation gives CASSSQGIGEQYF. The entire variable domain, with the rest obtained from reference TRBV7-9 and TRBJ2-7, is as follows: DTGVSQNPRHKITKRGQNVTFRCDPISEHNRLYWYRQTLGQGPEFLTYFQNEAQLEKSRLLSDRFSAERPKGSFSTLEIQRTEQGDSAMYLCASSSQGIGEQYFGPGTRLTVT.

This sequence joins TRBV27 and TRBJ2-1, with a possible D match to TRBD2 (6 bases). Trimming removed 4 bases at V and 3 bases at J, with 22 bases between. CDR3 length: 18 residues. Germline V gene lookup returns CDR1 MNHEY and CDR2 SMNVEV (reference sequence). Here the CDR3 reads CASSSNRERGGRYNEQFF. CDR3 coding DNA: TGTGCCAGCAGTTCGAACCGGGAGCGTGGGGGACGCTACAATGAGCAGTTCTTC.

The chain recombines TRBV30 with TRBJ1-1; TRBD1 is a possible D gene (6 bases). The germline gives CDR1 GTSNPN, CDR2 SVGIG (reference sequence). The V and J ends lost 4 bases and 0 bases respectively, with 9 bases between them. CDR3 length: 13 amino acids. CDR3 nucleotide sequence: TGTGCCTGGACGACAGGTTTGAACACTGAAGCTTTCTTT. Encoded protein: CAWTTGLNTEAFF.

The chain employs TRBV28 and TRBJ2-2; TRBD2 aligns across 9 bases. J gave up 7 bases and V 7 bases, and 10 bases lay outside the gene matches. CDR1 and CDR2 (germline): MDHEN, SYDVKM. This CDR3 contains 15 residues. CDR3 bases: TGTGCCAGCATTCGCGGCGGGAGGGCCATCGGGGAGCTGTTTTTT. Residues: CASIRGGRAIGELFF.

The chain carries TRBV7-9 and TRBJ2-5; the D gene is possibly TRBD2 (5 bases). Trimming took off 4 bases at V and 5 bases at J, with 20 bases between the two ends. CDR3 length: 16 residues. Per germline, CDR1 SEHNR and CDR2 FQNEAQ (reference sequence). The CDR3 coding sequence is TGTGCCAGCAGCTCGAGGGTAGGCTCTGCGTGGGAGACCCAGTACTTC. Amino acid sequence: CASSSRVGSAWETQYF.

The chain links TRBV7-2 to TRBJ1-4, with TRBD1 matching 9 bases. The CDR3 runs 17 residues. CDR1 SGHTA and CDR2 FQGNSA come from the germline V gene. Trimming removed 5 bases from V and 2 bases from J; junction bases left unmatched: 9. The CDR3 loop is CASSLGQGRRTNEKLFF. The CDR3 nucleotides read TGTGCCAGCAGCCTGGGACAGGGACGAAGGACTAATGAAAAACTGTTTTTT. The complete variable domain, with remaining parts taken from reference TRBV7-2 and TRBJ1-4, reads GAGVSQSPSNKVTEKGKDVELRCDPISGHTALYWYRQSLGQGLEFLIYFQGNSAPDKSGLPSDRFSAERTGGSVSTLTIQRTQQEDSAVYLCASSLGQGRRTNEKLFFGSGTQLSVL.